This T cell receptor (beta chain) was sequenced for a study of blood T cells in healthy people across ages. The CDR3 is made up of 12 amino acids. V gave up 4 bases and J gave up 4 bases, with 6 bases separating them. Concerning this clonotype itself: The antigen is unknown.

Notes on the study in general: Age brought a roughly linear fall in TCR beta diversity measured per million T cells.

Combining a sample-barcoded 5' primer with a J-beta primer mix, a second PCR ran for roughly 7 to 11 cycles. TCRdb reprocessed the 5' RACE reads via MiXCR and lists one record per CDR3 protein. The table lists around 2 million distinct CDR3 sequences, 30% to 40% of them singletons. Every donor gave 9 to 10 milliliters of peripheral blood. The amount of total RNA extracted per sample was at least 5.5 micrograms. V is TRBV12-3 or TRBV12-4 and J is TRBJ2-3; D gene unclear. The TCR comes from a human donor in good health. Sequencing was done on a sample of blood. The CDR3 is CASSWSADTQYF. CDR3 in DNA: TGTGCCAGCAGTTGGAGCGCAGATACGCAGTATTTT.